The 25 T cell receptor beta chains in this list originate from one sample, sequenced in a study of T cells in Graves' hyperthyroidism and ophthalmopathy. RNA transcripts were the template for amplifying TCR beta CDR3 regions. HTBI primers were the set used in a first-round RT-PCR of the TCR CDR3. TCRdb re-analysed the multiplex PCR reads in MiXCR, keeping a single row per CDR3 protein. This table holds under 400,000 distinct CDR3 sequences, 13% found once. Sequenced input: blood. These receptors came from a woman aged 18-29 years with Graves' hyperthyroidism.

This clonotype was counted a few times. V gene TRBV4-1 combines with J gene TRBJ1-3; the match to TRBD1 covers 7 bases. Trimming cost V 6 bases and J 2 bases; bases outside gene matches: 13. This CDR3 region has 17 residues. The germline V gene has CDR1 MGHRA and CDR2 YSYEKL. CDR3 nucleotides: TGCGCCAGCAGACAACACGCAGGGGGGGCGCCTGGAAACACCATATATTTT. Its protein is CASRQHAGGAPGNTIYF.

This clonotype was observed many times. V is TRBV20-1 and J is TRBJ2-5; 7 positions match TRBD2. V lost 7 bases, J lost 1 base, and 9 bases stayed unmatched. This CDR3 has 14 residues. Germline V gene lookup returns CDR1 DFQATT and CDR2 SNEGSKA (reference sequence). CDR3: CSGEPGTIQETQYF. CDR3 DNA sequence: TGCAGTGGAGAACCCGGGACTATCCAAGAGACCCAGTACTTC.

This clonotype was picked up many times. CDR3 region: CASSPDRGSNQPQHF. CDR3 nucleotides: TGTGCCAGCAGCCCAGACAGGGGTAGCAATCAGCCCCAGCATTTT. The V call is TRBV28, the J call TRBJ1-5, with TRBD1 matching over 8 bases. V shed 6 bases and J 0 bases; nucleotides not matched to a gene: 4. The CDR3 totals 15 residues. CDR1 and CDR2 from the germline V gene are MDHEN and SYDVKM. Together with reference TRBV28 and TRBJ1-5, the CDR3 gives the full variable domain: DVKVTQSSRYLVKRTGEKVFLECVQDMDHENMFWYRQDPGLGLRLIYFSYDVKMKEKGDIPEGYSVSREKKERFSLILESASTNQTSMYLCASSPDRGSNQPQHFGDGTRLSIL.

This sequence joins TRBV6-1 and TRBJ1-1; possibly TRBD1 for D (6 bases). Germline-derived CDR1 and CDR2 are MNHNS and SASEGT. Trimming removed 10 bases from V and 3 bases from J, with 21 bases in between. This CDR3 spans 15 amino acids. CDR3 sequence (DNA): TGTGCCACACACAGGGAGTCGGTAGCGGACACTGAAGCTTTCTTT. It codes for CATHRESVADTEAFF.

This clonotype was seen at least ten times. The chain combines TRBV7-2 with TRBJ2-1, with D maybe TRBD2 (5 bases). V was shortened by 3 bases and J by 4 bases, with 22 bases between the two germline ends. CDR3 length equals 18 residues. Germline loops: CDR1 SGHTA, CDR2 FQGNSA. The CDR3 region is CASSFPFRRLPSYNEQFF. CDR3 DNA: TGTGCCAGCAGCTTCCCTTTTAGGAGACTACCGTCGTACAATGAGCAGTTCTTC.

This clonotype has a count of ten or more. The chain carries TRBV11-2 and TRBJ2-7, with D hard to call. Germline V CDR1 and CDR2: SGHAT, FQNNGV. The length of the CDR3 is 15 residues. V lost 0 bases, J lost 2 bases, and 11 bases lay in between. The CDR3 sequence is CASSLDLGRPYEQYF. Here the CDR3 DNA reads TGTGCCAGCAGCTTAGATCTCGGGCGCCCCTACGAGCAGTACTTC.

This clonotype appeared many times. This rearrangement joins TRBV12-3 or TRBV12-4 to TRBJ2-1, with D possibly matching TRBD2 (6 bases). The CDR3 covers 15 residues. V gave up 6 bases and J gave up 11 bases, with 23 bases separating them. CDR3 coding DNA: TGTGCCAGCAGACCCCCGGGCCCTCGGAGGGATAAGCAGTTCTTC. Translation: CASRPPGPRRDKQFF.

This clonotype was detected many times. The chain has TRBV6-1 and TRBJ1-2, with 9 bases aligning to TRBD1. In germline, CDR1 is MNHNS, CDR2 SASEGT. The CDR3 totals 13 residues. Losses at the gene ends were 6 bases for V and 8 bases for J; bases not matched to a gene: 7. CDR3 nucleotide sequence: TGTGCCAGCAGGGACACAGGGGGCCGCGGCTACACCTTC. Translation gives CASRDTGGRGYTF.

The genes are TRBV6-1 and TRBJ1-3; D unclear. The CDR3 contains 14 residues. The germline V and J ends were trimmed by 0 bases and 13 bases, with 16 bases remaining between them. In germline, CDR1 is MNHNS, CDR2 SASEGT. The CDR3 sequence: CASSEARQDVKIYF. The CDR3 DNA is TGTGCCAGCAGTGAAGCGAGGCAGGATGTGAAAATATATTTT.

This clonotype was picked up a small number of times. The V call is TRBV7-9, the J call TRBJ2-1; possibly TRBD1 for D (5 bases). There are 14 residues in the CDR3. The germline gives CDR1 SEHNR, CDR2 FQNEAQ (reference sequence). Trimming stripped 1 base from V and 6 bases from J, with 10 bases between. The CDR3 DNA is TGTGCCAGCAGCTTAGAGACAGTTCCCAATGAGCAGTTCTTC. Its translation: CASSLETVPNEQFF.

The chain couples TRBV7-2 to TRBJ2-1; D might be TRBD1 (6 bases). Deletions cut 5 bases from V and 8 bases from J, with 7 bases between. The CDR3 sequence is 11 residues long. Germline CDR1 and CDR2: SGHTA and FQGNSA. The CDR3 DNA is TGTGCCAGCAGCACAGGGTATGAGCAGTTCTTC. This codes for CASSTGYEQFF.

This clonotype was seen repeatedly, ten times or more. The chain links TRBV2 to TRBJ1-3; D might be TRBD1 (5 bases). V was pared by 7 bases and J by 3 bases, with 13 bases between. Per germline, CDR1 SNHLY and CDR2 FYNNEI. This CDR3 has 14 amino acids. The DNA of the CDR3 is TGTGCCAGCAACTTGGGCAGGGTTGGAAACACCATATATTTT. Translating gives CASNLGRVGNTIYF.

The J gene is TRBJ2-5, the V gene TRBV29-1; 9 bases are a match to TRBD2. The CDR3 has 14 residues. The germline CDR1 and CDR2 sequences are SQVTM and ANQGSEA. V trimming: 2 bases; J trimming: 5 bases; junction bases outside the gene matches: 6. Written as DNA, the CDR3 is TGCAGCGTTGAACGGTTTGGGACTAGCGAGACCCAGTACTTC. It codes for CSVERFGTSETQYF.

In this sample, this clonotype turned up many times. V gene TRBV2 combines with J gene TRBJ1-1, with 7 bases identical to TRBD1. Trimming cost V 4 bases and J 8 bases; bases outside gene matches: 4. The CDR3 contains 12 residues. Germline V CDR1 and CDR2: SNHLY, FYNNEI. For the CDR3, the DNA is TGTGCCAGCAGTGCGGGGACAGCAGAAGCTTTCTTT. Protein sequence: CASSAGTAEAFF.

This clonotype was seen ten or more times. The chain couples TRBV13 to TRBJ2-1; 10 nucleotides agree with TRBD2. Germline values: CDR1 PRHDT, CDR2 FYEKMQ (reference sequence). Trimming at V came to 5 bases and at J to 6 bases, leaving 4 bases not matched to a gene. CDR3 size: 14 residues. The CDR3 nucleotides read TGTGCCAGCAGCAGGACTAGCGGACGCAATGAGCAGTTCTTC. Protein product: CASSRTSGRNEQFF.

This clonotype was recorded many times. The CDR3 here is CASSYRLGDIRSGANVLTF. In nucleotides, the CDR3 is TGTGCCAGCAGTTACAGATTGGGGGACATTCGCTCTGGGGCCAACGTCCTGACTTTC. The chain links TRBV6-6 to TRBJ2-6; D may be TRBD1 (6 bases). Germline values: CDR1 MNHNY, CDR2 SVGAGI (reference sequence). The CDR3 has 19 amino acids. Between the trimmed V and J ends, which lost 2 bases and 0 bases, there was a span of 17 bases.

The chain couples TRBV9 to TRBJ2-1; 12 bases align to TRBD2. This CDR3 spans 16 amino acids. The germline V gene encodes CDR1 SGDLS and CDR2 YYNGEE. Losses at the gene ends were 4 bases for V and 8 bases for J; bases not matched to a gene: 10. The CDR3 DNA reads TGTGCCAGCAGCCCCCCACGGGCTAGCGGGAGGGATGAGCAGTTCTTC. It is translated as CASSPPRASGRDEQFF.

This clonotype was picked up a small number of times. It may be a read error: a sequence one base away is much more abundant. CDR3 bases: TGTGCCAGCCAAACACGGCTAGCGGGGAGCACAGATACGCAGTATTTT. Translation gives CASQTRLAGSTDTQYF. The gene calls are TRBV13 and TRBJ2-3; TRBD2 agrees at 9 bases. The CDR3 totals 16 residues. J was trimmed by 0 bases and V by 8 bases; bases with no gene match: 9. CDR1 is PRHDT and CDR2 is FYEKMQ in the germline V gene (reference sequence). Drawing the rest from reference TRBV13 and TRBJ2-3, the complete variable domain is AAGVIQSPRHLIKEKRETATLKCYPIPRHDTVYWYQQGPGQDPQFLISFYEKMQSDKGSIPDRFSAQQFSDYHSELNMSSLELGDSALYFCASQTRLAGSTDTQYFGPGTRLTVL.

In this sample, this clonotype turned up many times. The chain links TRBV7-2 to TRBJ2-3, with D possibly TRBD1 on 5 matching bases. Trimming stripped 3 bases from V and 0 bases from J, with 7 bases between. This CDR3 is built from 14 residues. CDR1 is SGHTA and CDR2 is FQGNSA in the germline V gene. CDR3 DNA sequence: TGTGCCAGCAGCTTTTGGGGCAGCACAGATACGCAGTATTTT. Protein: CASSFWGSTDTQYF.

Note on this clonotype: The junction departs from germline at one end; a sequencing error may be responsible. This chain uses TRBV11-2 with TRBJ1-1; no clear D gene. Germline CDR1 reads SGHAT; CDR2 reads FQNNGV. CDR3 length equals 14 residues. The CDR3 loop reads CTSSYSSRDTEAFF. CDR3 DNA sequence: TGTACCAGCAGCTACAGCTCGCGGGACACTGAAGCTTTCTTT.

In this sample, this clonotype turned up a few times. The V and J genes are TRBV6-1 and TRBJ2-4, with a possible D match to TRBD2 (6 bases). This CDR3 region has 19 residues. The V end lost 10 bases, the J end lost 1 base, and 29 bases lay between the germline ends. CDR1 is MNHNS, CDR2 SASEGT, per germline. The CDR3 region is CANPSRGTSTGWAKNIQYF. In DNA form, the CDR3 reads TGTGCCAACCCATCCCGGGGGACTTCGACCGGTTGGGCCAAAAACATTCAGTACTTC.

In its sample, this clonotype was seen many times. The CDR3 DNA sequence: TGTGCCAGCACCCTCTTAGCGGGGGGAGATGAGCAGTTCTTC. This gives the protein CASTLLAGGDEQFF. J is TRBJ2-1 and V is TRBV12-3 or TRBV12-4, with 10 bases lining up with TRBD2. The CDR3 runs to 14 residues. The V segment lost 7 bases and the J segment 8 bases; nucleotides outside the gene matches: 8.

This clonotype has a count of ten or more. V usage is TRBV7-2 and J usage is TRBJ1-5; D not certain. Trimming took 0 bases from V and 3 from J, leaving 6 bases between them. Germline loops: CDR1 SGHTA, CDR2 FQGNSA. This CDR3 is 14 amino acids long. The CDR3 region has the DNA TGTGCCAGCAGCTTAGCGGACTTCAATCAGCCCCAGCATTTT. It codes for CASSLADFNQPQHF.

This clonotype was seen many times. DNA for the CDR3: TGTGCCAGCAGCTTAGGACAGGGGCCTTCCTACGAGCAGTACTTC. Translated, it gives CASSLGQGPSYEQYF. The chain recombines TRBV11-2 with TRBJ2-7; TRBD1 agrees at 8 bases. This CDR3 has 15 residues. The germline CDR1 and CDR2 sequences are SGHAT and FQNNGV. The J segment lost 1 base and the V segment lost 1 base, leaving 3 bases of the junction unmatched.

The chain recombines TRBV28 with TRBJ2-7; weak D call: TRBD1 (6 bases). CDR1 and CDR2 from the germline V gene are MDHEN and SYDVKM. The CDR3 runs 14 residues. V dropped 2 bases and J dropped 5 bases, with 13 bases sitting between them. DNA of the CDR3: TGTGCCAGCAGTTTAGAGGGGGTTCGGCACGAGCAGTACTTC. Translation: CASSLEGVRHEQYF.